These 26 T cell receptor beta chains share one sample of origin, sequenced in a study of shared clonotypes between healthy human individuals. Using immunoSEQ multiplex PCR, the repertoire was profiled, and TCRdb retains in-frame clones only, with some absent. The sample gives about 1.1 million clones, approximately 78% of which show up once; roughly 0.62% is in the top ten. What was sequenced was memory CD4+ T cells from PBMCs. Subset given: CD45RA-negative fraction. The receptors shown here come from a man aged 18 to 35 in good health. Some clones in this sample may be carry-over from other donors' samples.

The rearrangement joins TRBV28 to TRBJ2-2; 8 nucleotides align to TRBD1. V lost 5 bases and J lost 3; bases outside the gene matches: 5. The CDR3 length is 15 residues. CDR1 is MDHEN, CDR2 SYDVKM, per germline. The CDR3 is CASSPRTGHTGELFF. Written as DNA, the CDR3 is TGTGCCAGCAGTCCGAGGACAGGGCACACCGGGGAGCTGTTTTTT. Drawing the rest from reference TRBV28 and TRBJ2-2, the complete variable domain is DVKVTQSSRYLVKRTGEKVFLECVQDMDHENMFWYRQDPGLGLRLIYFSYDVKMKEKGDIPEGYSVSREKKERFSLILESASTNQTSMYLCASSPRTGHTGELFFGEGSRLTVL.

In DNA, the CDR3 is TGTGCCAGCAGCTTGGGCTCGGGGCGAAATGGCTACACCTTC. Its protein is CASSLGSGRNGYTF. V and J are TRBV5-4 and TRBJ1-2; D perhaps matches TRBD1 (5 bases). The length of the CDR3 is 14 residues. Trimming stripped 0 bases from V and 6 bases from J, with 12 bases between. Germline CDR1 reads SGHNT; CDR2 reads YYREEE (reference sequence).

V is TRBV5-1 and J is TRBJ2-1, with 8 nucleotides matching TRBD2. This CDR3 region has 15 residues. CDR1 and CDR2 from the germline V gene are SGHRS and YFSETQ. The V and J ends lost 5 bases and 2 bases, in that order; junction bases with no gene match: 6. DNA of the CDR3: TGCGCCAGCAGGGAGGGTAGCGGGACCTACAATGAGCAGTTCTTC. Its protein product is CASREGSGTYNEQFF.

The genes are TRBV4-3 and TRBJ2-1, with D unclear. The CDR3 has 16 amino acids. Germline V gene sequence: CDR1 LGHNA, CDR2 YSLEER. Deletions cut 0 bases from V and 2 bases from J, with 11 bases between. The CDR3 DNA is TGCGCCAGCAGCCAAGATGCGGTCCTCACCTACAATGAGCAGTTCTTC. The encoded protein is CASSQDAVLTYNEQFF.

The rearrangement joins TRBV9 to TRBJ2-3, with D perhaps matching TRBD2 (6 bases). Germline values: CDR1 SGDLS, CDR2 YYNGEE. V gave up 3 bases and J gave up 1 base, with 21 bases separating them. This CDR3 comprises 18 residues. The CDR3 sequence: CASSGQWTTTSGTDTQYF. DNA for the CDR3: TGTGCCAGCAGCGGACAGTGGACTACCACGTCTGGCACAGATACGCAGTATTTT.

This clone was counted a single time. In DNA, the CDR3 is TGCAGCGTTGAGCGGGAGTTGAACGAGCAGTACTTC. Protein sequence: CSVERELNEQYF. This sequence joins TRBV29-1 and TRBJ2-7, with 7 bases matching TRBD2. V lost 3 bases and J lost 5; bases outside the gene matches: 4. The CDR3 consists of 12 residues. From germline, CDR1 is SQVTM and CDR2 ANQGSEA.

CDR3 bases: TGTGCCAGCAGCTTACCCTCGGGACAGGGGGCCGGTGAGCAGTTCTTC. This encodes CASSLPSGQGAGEQFF. The J gene is TRBJ2-1, the V gene TRBV7-2; 12 positions match TRBD1. The CDR3 spans 16 residues. J lost 9 bases, V lost 2 bases, and 8 bases had no gene match. The V gene's germline CDR1 is SGHTA and CDR2 FQGNSA.

V gene TRBV7-2 combines with J gene TRBJ2-7; D gene uncertain. V was clipped by 5 bases and J by 4 bases, with 9 bases between them. CDR1 is SGHTA and CDR2 is FQGNSA in the germline V gene. The CDR3 is 12 amino acids. In nucleotides, the CDR3 is TGTGCCAGCAGCCCCAACAGATACGAGCAGTACTTC. Amino acids: CASSPNRYEQYF. Based on the CDR3 plus reference TRBV7-2 and TRBJ2-7, the full variable domain is GAGVSQSPSNKVTEKGKDVELRCDPISGHTALYWYRQSLGQGLEFLIYFQGNSAPDKSGLPSDRFSAERTGGSVSTLTIQRTQQEDSAVYLCASSPNRYEQYFGPGTRLTVT.

V and J are TRBV7-9 and TRBJ2-2, with 10 positions matching TRBD2. Trimming cost V 3 bases and J 1 base; bases outside gene matches: 5. The CDR3 covers 17 residues. The germline V gene has CDR1 SEHNR and CDR2 FQNEAQ (reference sequence). CDR3 loop: CASSFPRTSGNTGELFF. CDR3 bases: TGTGCCAGCAGCTTCCCCCGGACTAGCGGGAACACCGGGGAGCTGTTTTTT.

This clone was detected once. V gene TRBV5-4 combines with J gene TRBJ1-1; 7 bases match TRBD1. J was trimmed by 4 bases and V by 0 bases; bases with no gene match: 9. Germline assignment: CDR1 SGHNT and CDR2 YYREEE (reference sequence). There are 16 residues in the CDR3. The CDR3 is CASSLATGRKGTEAFF. The CDR3 nucleotides read TGTGCCAGCAGCTTGGCGACAGGGAGAAAGGGCACTGAAGCTTTCTTT.

The rearrangement links TRBV9 to TRBJ1-3; D gene ambiguous. Germline assignment: CDR1 SGDLS and CDR2 YYNGEE. The CDR3 runs 13 residues. V lost 2 bases and J 5 bases, leaving 8 bases between the germline ends. The CDR3 nucleotides read TGTGCCAGCAGCGTGGACGGACGAAACACCATATATTTT. Amino acid sequence: CASSVDGRNTIYF.

This chain connects TRBV6-1 to TRBJ1-4; 7 positions match TRBD1. Germline V gene sequence: CDR1 MNHNS, CDR2 SASEGT. This CDR3 is 15 amino acids long. Unmatched junction bases numbered 6, after V lost 2 bases and J lost 6 bases. The CDR3 DNA reads as TGTGCCAGCAGTGAAAGGAGACAGGGCCATGAAAAACTGTTTTTT. Amino acid sequence: CASSERRQGHEKLFF.

The genes are TRBV28 and TRBJ1-5; no clear D. V lost 6 bases and J lost 2, with 17 bases in between. Germline values: CDR1 MDHEN, CDR2 SYDVKM. The CDR3 loop spans 16 amino acids. CDR3 coding DNA: TGTGCCAGCAGCCTGATCAGGTCCCAGGGCAATCAGCCCCAGCATTTT. Protein sequence: CASSLIRSQGNQPQHF.

This clone has a handful of counts. The V call is TRBV27, the J call TRBJ1-5, with D perhaps matching TRBD1 (5 bases). The CDR3 has 16 residues. V was shortened by 5 bases and J by 6 bases, with 20 bases between the two germline ends. Germline values: CDR1 MNHEY, CDR2 SMNVEV (reference sequence). DNA for the CDR3: TGTGCCAGCAGTATCCGGGACCCCCCCGAAGGTCAGCCCCAGCATTTT. Its protein product is CASSIRDPPEGQPQHF.

This clone was detected once. The V call is TRBV11-3, the J call TRBJ2-3, with D perhaps given as TRBD1 or TRBD2 (5 bases each). Germline CDR1 reads SGHNT; CDR2 reads YENEEA. V was trimmed by 5 bases and J by 0 bases, leaving 15 bases between them. This CDR3 comprises 16 residues. CDR3 DNA: TGTGCCAGCAGCCACAGGCGGGTCCTAAGCACAGATACGCAGTATTTT. Encoded protein: CASSHRRVLSTDTQYF. Looking up the rest from reference TRBV11-3 and TRBJ2-3 gives the full variable domain: EAGVVQSPRYKIIEKKQPVAFWCNPISGHNTLYWYLQNLGQGPELLIRYENEEAVDDSQLPKDRFSAERLKGVDSTLKIQPAELGDSAVYLCASSHRRVLSTDTQYFGPGTRLTVL.

A few counts support this clone. V usage is TRBV30 and J usage is TRBJ2-1; no definite D call. Germline assignment: CDR1 GTSNPN and CDR2 SVGIG (reference sequence). Trimming pared 2 bases from V and 10 bases from J, leaving 12 bases between. The CDR3 has 12 amino acids. The CDR3 bases are TGTGCCTGGAGTCCTTGGGCCCGGGAGCAGTTCTTC. Its protein product is CAWSPWAREQFF.

The V gene is TRBV5-1, the J gene TRBJ2-3; possible D gene TRBD2, 5 bases. CDR1 SGHRS and CDR2 YFSETQ come from the germline V gene. The V end was cut by 2 bases, the J end by 1 base, with 8 bases between. CDR3 length: 14 amino acids. CDR3 coding DNA: TGCGCCAGCAGCTTTATGAGGGGCACAGATACGCAGTATTTT. This sequence encodes CASSFMRGTDTQYF.

The chain joins TRBV7-3 to TRBJ2-5; weak D call: TRBD2 (6 bases). V lost 2 bases, J lost 5 bases, and 9 bases lay in between. The germline V gene encodes CDR1 SGHTA and CDR2 FQGTGA. This CDR3 is built from 13 residues. The CDR3 here is CASSLSLAETQYF. The CDR3 DNA reads TGTGCCAGCAGCTTATCCCTAGCGGAGACCCAGTACTTC.

J is TRBJ2-7 and V is TRBV5-4, with D perhaps matching TRBD2 (5 bases). Trimming took off 10 bases at V and 6 bases at J, with 20 bases between the two ends. The length of the CDR3 is 13 residues. CDR1 and CDR2 (germline): SGHNT, YYREEE (reference sequence). DNA of the CDR3: TGTGCCGGTTCCTCCGGGGTTGAAGGCGAGCAGTACTTC. Translating gives CAGSSGVEGEQYF. Variable domain in full (rest from reference TRBV5-4 and TRBJ2-7): ETGVTQSPTHLIKTRGQQVTLRCSSQSGHNTVSWYQQALGQGPQFIFQYYREEENGRGNFPPRFSGLQFPNYSSELNVNALELDDSALYLCAGSSGVEGEQYFGPGTRLTVT.

This clone was seen once. This chain connects TRBV19 to TRBJ2-7, with TRBD2 matching over 11 bases. Germline V gives CDR1 LNHDA, CDR2 SQIVND (reference sequence). J was trimmed by 2 bases and V by 7 bases; bases with no gene match: 10. The CDR3 length is 16 residues. The DNA of the CDR3 is TGTGCCAGTACGACTAGCGGGGTCGGATCGGCCTACGAGCAGTACTTC. Translation gives CASTTSGVGSAYEQYF.

This clone was detected only a few times. The rearrangement links TRBV4-2 to TRBJ2-4; 7 nucleotides agree with TRBD2. Germline-derived CDR1 and CDR2 are LGHNA and YNFKEQ. The CDR3 length is 21 residues. Trimming at V came to 2 bases and at J to 5 bases, leaving 24 bases not matched to a gene. CDR3 sequence (DNA): TGTGCCAGCAGCCAAACTGCTGATAGCGGGTTCGGGAACCCCACCCAAAACATTCAGTACTTC. Translated, it gives CASSQTADSGFGNPTQNIQYF.

The chain has TRBV6-1 and TRBJ1-1; D gene unclear. This CDR3 is built from 15 residues. Between the trimmed V and J ends, which lost 0 bases and 0 bases, there was a span of 8 bases. The germline CDR1 and CDR2 sequences are MNHNS and SASEGT. CDR3 sequence (DNA): TGTGCCAGCAGTGAAGCGGAGGGTTTGAACACTGAAGCTTTCTTT. Translated, it gives CASSEAEGLNTEAFF.

V gene TRBV5-6 combines with J gene TRBJ2-2; D unresolved. Looked up from germline, CDR1 is SGHDT and CDR2 is YYEEEE. Trimming took 0 bases from V and 3 from J, leaving 9 bases between them. CDR3 size: 15 residues. The CDR3 reads CASSLAPPDTGELFF. The CDR3 nucleotides are TGTGCCAGCAGCTTGGCCCCGCCGGACACCGGGGAGCTGTTTTTT.

This chain links TRBV7-8 with TRBJ1-2; D perhaps matches TRBD1 (5 bases). V was trimmed by 1 base and J by 0 bases, leaving 6 bases between them. The CDR3 runs to 14 residues. CDR1 is SGHVS and CDR2 is FQNEAQ in the germline V gene. CDR3 region: CASSLDRSNYGYTF. For the CDR3, the DNA is TGTGCCAGCAGCTTAGACAGGTCTAACTATGGCTACACCTTC.

The rearrangement uses TRBV5-1 and TRBJ2-3; no reliable D call. V lost 4 bases, J lost 0 bases, and 12 bases lay in between. Germline V gene lookup returns CDR1 SGHRS and CDR2 YFSETQ. The CDR3 contains 15 residues. The CDR3 spells CASSPAKISTDTQYF. The CDR3, as DNA: TGCGCCAGCAGCCCGGCCAAGATTAGCACAGATACGCAGTATTTT. Drawing the rest from reference TRBV5-1 and TRBJ2-3, the complete variable domain is KAGVTQTPRYLIKTRGQQVTLSCSPISGHRSVSWYQQTPGQGLQFLFEYFSETQRNKGNFPGRFSGRQFSNSRSEMNVSTLELGDSALYLCASSPAKISTDTQYFGPGTRLTVL.

The rearrangement links TRBV28 to TRBJ1-2; the D gene is possibly TRBD1 (5 bases). The CDR3 loop spans 14 amino acids. Trimming stripped 6 bases from V and 3 bases from J, with 14 bases between. Per the germline V gene, CDR1 is MDHEN and CDR2 is SYDVKM. Here the CDR3 reads CASSPSGGDYGYTF. The CDR3 coding sequence is TGTGCCAGCAGCCCTTCGGGAGGGGACTATGGCTACACCTTC.